These T cell receptor beta chains were read from a single sample in a study of OX40 agonist ivuxolimab in advanced cancers. Here immunoSEQ multiplex PCR was the method, and the copy in TCRdb shows in-frame clones only, minus some. The sample lists roughly 13,000 clones, about 81% occurring once. The sequencing used CD4+ or CD8+ T cells sorted from blood, collected in a trial of the OX40 agonist ivuxolimab. All receptors come from an adult with an advanced solid tumor such as melanoma, head and neck, liver or kidney cancer. CDR3s include the opening cysteine and the closing phenylalanine or tryptophan. The D gene is left open where the match is weak. Some rows have no size entry. The others give once, few or many, or a class for an expanded clone.

V,J,D,size,CDR3,DNA
TRBV7-8,TRBJ1-1,TRBD1,NA,CASSQTGVNTEAFF,TGTGCCAGCAGCCAGACAGGGGTGAACACTGAAGCTTTCTTT
TRBV4-3,TRBJ2-2,NA,NA,CASSQGQNTGELFF,TGCGCCAGCAGCCAGGGTCAGAACACCGGGGAGCTGTTTTTT
TRBV25-1,TRBJ1-4,TRBD1,few,CASSEWGRGQSEDEKLFF,TGTGCCAGCAGTGAATGGGGCAGGGGGCAAAGTGAGGATGAAAAACTGTTTTTT
TRBV7-9,TRBJ2-7,TRBD2,NA,CASSTWTSGNSYEQYF,TGTGCCAGCAGCACCTGGACTAGCGGAAACTCCTACGAGCAGTACTTC
TRBV7-9,TRBJ1-2,NA,few,CASSDAARDGYTF,TGTGCCAGCAGCGACGCCGCGAGGGACGGCTACACCTTC
TRBV7-8,TRBJ2-3,NA,once,CASSPSTDTQYF,TGTGCCAGCAGCCCGTCCACAGATACGCAGTATTTT
TRBV13,TRBJ1-4,NA,NA,CASSLRRGAQEKLFF,TGTGCCAGCAGCCTGCGTAGGGGGGCCCAGGAAAAACTGTTTTTT
TRBV5-6,TRBJ2-7,NA,NA,CASSRGSEQYF,TGTGCCAGCAGCCGGGGATCGGAGCAGTACTTC
TRBV10-3,TRBJ2-7,NA,many,CAISESTPTTYEQYF,TGTGCCATCAGTGAGTCAACCCCCACTACCTACGAGCAGTACTTC
TRBV5-1,TRBJ2-7,NA,medium-sized,CASSLVSEYEQYF,TGCGCCAGCAGCTTGGTATCTGAATACGAGCAGTACTTC
TRBV19,TRBJ1-2,NA,NA,CASSTGPGGYGYTF,TGTGCCAGTAGCACAGGGCCCGGGGGGTATGGCTACACCTTC
TRBV10-3,TRBJ2-7,TRBD2,NA,CAIRAGGVEQYF,TGTGCCATCAGGGCGGGAGGAGTCGAGCAGTACTTC
TRBV6-1,TRBJ1-5,NA,NA,CASSGGLGLGDQPQHF,TGTGCCAGCAGTGGGGGACTGGGATTGGGGGATCAGCCCCAGCATTTT
TRBV5-8,TRBJ1-1,NA,NA,CASSSFTGRVHLNTEAFF,TGTGCCAGCAGCTCTTTTACTGGAAGGGTCCACCTTAACACTGAAGCTTTCTTT
TRBV27,TRBJ2-2,TRBD1,NA,CASSFGTGGNGELFF,TGTGCCAGCAGTTTCGGGACAGGGGGGAACGGGGAGCTGTTTTTT
TRBV2,TRBJ2-3,NA,NA,CATHRDTQYF,TGTGCCACCCATCGAGATACGCAGTATTTT